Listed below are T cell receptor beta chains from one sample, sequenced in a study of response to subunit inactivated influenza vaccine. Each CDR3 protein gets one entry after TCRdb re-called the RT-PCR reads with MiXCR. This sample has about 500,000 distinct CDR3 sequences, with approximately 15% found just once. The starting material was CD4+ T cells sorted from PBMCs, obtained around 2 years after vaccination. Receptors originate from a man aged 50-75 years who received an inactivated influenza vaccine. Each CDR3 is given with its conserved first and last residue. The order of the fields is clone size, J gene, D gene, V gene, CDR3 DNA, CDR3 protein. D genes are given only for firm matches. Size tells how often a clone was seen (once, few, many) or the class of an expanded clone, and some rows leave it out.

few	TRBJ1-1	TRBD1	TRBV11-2	TGTGCCAGCAAGACCTGGGGGACAGTGAACACTGAAGCTTTCTTT	CASKTWGTVNTEAFF
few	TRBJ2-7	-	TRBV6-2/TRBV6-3	TGTGCCAGCAGTTACCCGAACCAGGGTAACTACGAGCAGTACTTC	CASSYPNQGNYEQYF
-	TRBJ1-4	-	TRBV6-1	TGTGCCAGCCGAATAGGGAGAGCAACTAATGAAAAACTGTTTTTT	CASRIGRATNEKLFF
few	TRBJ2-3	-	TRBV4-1	TGCGCCAGCAGCCAAGTGGCTAGTAGGACAGATACGCAGTATTTT	CASSQVASRTDTQYF
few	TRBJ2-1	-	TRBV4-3	TGCGCCAGCAGCCAAGATCGCACTAGGTACAATGAGCAGTTCTTC	CASSQDRTRYNEQFF
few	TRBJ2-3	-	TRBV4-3	TGCGCCAGCAGCCAAGAGGGGAAAAGGACAGATACGCAGTATTTT	CASSQEGKRTDTQYF
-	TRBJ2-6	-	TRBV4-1	TGCGCCAGCAGCCAAGGGGTCAGCTCTGGGGCCAACGTCCTGACTTTC	CASSQGVSSGANVLTF
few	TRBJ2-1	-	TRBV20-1	TGCAGTGCTAGAGACCTCTACAATGAGCAGTTCTTC	CSARDLYNEQFF
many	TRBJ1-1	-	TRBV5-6	TGTGCCAGCAGCCGCGTCAGTCTGAACACTGAAGCTTTCTTT	CASSRVSLNTEAFF
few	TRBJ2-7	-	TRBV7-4	TGTGCCAGCAGCTTTCTTCAGACATACTACGAGCAGTACTTC	CASSFLQTYYEQYF
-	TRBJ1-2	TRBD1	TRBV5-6	TGTGCCAGCAGCTTGCCAACAGGGGGTGGCTACACCTTC	CASSLPTGGGYTF
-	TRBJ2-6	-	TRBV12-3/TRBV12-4	TGTGCCAGCAGTCCCCGACTTTTCTCTGGGGCCAACGTCCTGACTTTC	CASSPRLFSGANVLTF
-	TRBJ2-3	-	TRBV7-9	TGTGCCAGCAGCTTAGGCCGGACAGGCACAGATACGCAGTATTTT	CASSLGRTGTDTQYF
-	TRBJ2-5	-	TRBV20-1	TGCAGTGCGCAAGCCACTAGTCGGGAGACCCAGTACTTC	CSAQATSRETQYF
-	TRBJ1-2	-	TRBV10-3	TGTGCCATCAGGGCGGGAGCTAACTATGGCTACACCTTC	CAIRAGANYGYTF
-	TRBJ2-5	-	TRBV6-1	TGTGCCAGCCGGCCAATGGGCTTGGAGACCCAGTACTTC	CASRPMGLETQYF
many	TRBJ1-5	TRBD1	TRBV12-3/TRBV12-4	TGTGCCAGCAGTCCACAGGGGAGTAGCAATCAGCCCCAGCATTTT	CASSPQGSSNQPQHF
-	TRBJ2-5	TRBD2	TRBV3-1	TGTGCCAGCAGCCTTCGGGGGGGAGAGCGGGAGACCCAGTACTTC	CASSLRGGERETQYF
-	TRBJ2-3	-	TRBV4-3	TGCGCCAGCAGCCACCCCTTGGGCGGGGGCGGCACAGATACGCAGTATTTT	CASSHPLGGGGTDTQYF
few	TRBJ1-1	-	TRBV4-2	TGTGCCAGCAGCCAAGTTCAGGACTTGAACACTGAAGCTTTCTTT	CASSQVQDLNTEAFF
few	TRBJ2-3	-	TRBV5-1	TGCGCCAGCAGCTCGGGCGTGTGGGAGAAGGGCACAGATACGCAGTATTTT	CASSSGVWEKGTDTQYF
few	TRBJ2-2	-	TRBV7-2	TGTGCCAGCAGCTTAGCGTATATCGGGCAAACCGGGGAGCTGTTTTTT	CASSLAYIGQTGELFF
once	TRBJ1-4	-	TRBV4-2	TGTGCCAGGAGCCAACAGGGAAGGGGTGAAAAACTGTTTTTT	CARSQQGRGEKLFF
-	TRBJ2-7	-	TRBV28	TGTGCCAGCAGAAACCGGGACCGAGGTTACGAGCAGTACTTC	CASRNRDRGYEQYF
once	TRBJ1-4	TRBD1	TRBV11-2	TGTGCCAGCAGCCTAGGGACAGGGTATAATGAAAAACTGTTTTTT	CASSLGTGYNEKLFF
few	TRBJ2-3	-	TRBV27	TGTGCCAGCAGTTTATCGAAGTTTATCAACACAGATACGCAGTATTTT	CASSLSKFINTDTQYF
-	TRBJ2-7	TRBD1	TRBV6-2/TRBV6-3	TGTGCCAGCAGCTGGGGACAGCCCAGGAACGAGCAGTACTTC	CASSWGQPRNEQYF
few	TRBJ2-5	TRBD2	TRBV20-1	TGCAGTGCTAGGAAGGTTAGCGGGAGTTGGGAGACCCAGTACTTC	CSARKVSGSWETQYF
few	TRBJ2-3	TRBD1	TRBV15	TGTGCCACCAGCAGAGATGGACAGGGAGCGCAGTATTTT	CATSRDGQGAQYF
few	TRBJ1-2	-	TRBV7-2	TGTGCCAGCAGCTTTATCGCGGGGAATAACTATGGCTACACCTTC	CASSFIAGNNYGYTF
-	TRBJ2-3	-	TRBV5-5	TGTGCCAGCAGCTTGGCCGTAACGGCAGGCAGAGATACGCAGTATTTT	CASSLAVTAGRDTQYF
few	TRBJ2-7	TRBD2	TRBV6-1	TGTGCCAGCAGTGTCCAGGGACTAGCGGAAAAGCAGTACTTC	CASSVQGLAEKQYF
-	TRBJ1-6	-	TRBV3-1	TGTGCCAGCAGCCTTGGAGCGGCGGGTTCACCCCTCCACTTT	CASSLGAAGSPLHF
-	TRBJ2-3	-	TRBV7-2	TGTGCCAGCAGCTTAGCGTTCAGGACAGATACGCAGTATTTT	CASSLAFRTDTQYF
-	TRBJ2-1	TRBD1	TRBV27	TGTGCCAGCAGTTTGGACAGGGAAGAGCAGTTCTTC	CASSLDREEQFF
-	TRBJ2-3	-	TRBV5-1	TGCGCCAGCAGCTCCCAGGGGCGGGGGTACACAGATACGCAGTATTTT	CASSSQGRGYTDTQYF